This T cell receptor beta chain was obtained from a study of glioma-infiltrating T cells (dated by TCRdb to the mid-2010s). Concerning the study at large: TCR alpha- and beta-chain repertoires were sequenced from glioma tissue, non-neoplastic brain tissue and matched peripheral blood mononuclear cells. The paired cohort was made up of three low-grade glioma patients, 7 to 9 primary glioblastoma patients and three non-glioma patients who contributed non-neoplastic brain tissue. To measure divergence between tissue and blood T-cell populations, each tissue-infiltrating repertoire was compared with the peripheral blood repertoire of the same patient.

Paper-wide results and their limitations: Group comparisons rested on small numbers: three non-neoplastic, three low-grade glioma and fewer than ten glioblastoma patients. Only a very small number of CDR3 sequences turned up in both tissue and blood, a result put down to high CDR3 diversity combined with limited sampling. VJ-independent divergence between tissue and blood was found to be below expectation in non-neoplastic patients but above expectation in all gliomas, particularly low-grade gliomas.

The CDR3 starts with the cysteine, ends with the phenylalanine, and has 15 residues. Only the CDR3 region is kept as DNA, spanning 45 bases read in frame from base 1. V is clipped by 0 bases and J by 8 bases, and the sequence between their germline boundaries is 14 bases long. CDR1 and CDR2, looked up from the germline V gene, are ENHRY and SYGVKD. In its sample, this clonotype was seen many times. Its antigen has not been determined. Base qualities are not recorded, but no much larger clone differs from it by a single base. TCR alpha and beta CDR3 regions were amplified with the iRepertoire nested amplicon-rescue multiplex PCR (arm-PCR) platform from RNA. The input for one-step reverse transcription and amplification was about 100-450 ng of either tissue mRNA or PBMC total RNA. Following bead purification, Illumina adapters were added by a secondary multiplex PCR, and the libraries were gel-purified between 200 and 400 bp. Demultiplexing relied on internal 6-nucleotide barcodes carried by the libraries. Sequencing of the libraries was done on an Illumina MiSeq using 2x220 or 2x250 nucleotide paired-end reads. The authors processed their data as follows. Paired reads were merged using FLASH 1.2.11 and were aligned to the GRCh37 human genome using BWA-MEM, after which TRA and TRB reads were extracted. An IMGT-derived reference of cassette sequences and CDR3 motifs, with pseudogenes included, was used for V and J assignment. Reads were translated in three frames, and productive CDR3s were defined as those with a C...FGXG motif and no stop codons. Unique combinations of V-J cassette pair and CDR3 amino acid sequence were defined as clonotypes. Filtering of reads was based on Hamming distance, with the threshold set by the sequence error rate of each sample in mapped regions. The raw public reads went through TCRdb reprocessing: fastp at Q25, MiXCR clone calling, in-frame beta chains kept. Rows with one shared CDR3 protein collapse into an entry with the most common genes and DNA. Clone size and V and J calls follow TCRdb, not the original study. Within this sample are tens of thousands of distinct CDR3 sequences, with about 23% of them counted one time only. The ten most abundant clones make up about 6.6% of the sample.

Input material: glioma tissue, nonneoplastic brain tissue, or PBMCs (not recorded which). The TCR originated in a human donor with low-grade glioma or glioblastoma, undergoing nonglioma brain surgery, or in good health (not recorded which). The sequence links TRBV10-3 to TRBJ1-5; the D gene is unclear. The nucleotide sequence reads TGTGCCATCAGTGAGTCTGGGCAGCTTAGTAAGCCCCAGCATTTT. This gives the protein CAISESGQLSKPQHF.